A single sample is the source of the 13 T cell receptor beta chains below, sequenced in a study of blood T cell repertoires in COVID-19. The table came from immunoSEQ multiplex PCR; TCRdb's copy has only in-frame clones and leaves some out. The repertoire holds about 320,000 clones, with about 92% as singletons. Input material: PBMCs or T cells enriched from blood (not recorded which). The receptors here all came from a man between 60 and 70 years old who had recovered from COVID-19.

Worth noting for this clone: In the same sample, other DNA sequences code for this CDR3. The chain uses TRBV5-1 and TRBJ1-1; 12 bases are shared with TRBD1. The CDR3 contains 16 residues. The germline V gene has CDR1 SGHRS and CDR2 YFSETQ. The junction had 7 bases not matched to a gene; V was cut back by 5 bases and J by 2 bases. The DNA for the CDR3 is TGCGCCAGCAGTCCCGGGACAGGGGGCAAAAACACTGAAGCTTTCTTT. Residues: CASSPGTGGKNTEAFF.

V usage is TRBV4-1 and J usage is TRBJ1-4, with a tentative D call TRBD1 (6 bases). Germline V CDR1 and CDR2: MGHRA, YSYEKL. V lost 2 bases and J lost 8, with 15 bases in between. CDR3 length: 15 amino acids. The CDR3 sequence is CASSQPTGLLEKLFF. The CDR3 nucleotides are TGCGCCAGCAGCCAACCCACAGGGCTCCTCGAAAAACTGTTTTTT.

Written as DNA, the CDR3 is TGCGCCAGCAGCTTCGCCCCGGGTCAGTCTGGAAACACCATATATTTT. This sequence encodes CASSFAPGQSGNTIYF. V is TRBV5-1 and J is TRBJ1-3; D not resolved. From germline, CDR1 is SGHRS and CDR2 YFSETQ. Between the trimmed V and J ends, which lost 2 bases and 1 base, there was a span of 13 bases. CDR3 length: 16 residues.

A few counts support this clone. The chain uses TRBV9 and TRBJ1-2; D is uncertain. Germline V gives CDR1 SGDLS, CDR2 YYNGEE. Trimming stripped 3 bases from V and 3 bases from J, with 12 bases between. The CDR3 runs to 14 residues. The CDR3 DNA sequence: TGTGCCAGCAGCGACAGTCGGCTTGACTATGGCTACACCTTC. It specifies CASSDSRLDYGYTF. The full variable domain, its missing parts supplied by reference TRBV9 and TRBJ1-2, is DSGVTQTPKHLITATGQRVTLRCSPRSGDLSVYWYQQSLDQGLQFLIQYYNGEERAKGNILERFSAQQFPDLHSELNLSSLELGDSALYFCASSDSRLDYGYTFGSGTRLTVV.

V usage is TRBV25-1 and J usage is TRBJ2-7; D unclear. The CDR3 loop spans 14 amino acids. The V and J ends lost 2 bases and 6 bases respectively, with 14 bases between them. The germline CDR1 and CDR2 sequences are MGHDK and SYGVNS. CDR3: CASSESPPSREQYF. DNA for the CDR3: TGTGCCAGCAGTGAAAGCCCACCGTCTCGCGAGCAGTACTTC.

The rearrangement links TRBV3-1 (or the pseudogene TRBV3-2) to TRBJ2-2; possible D gene TRBD1, 6 bases. This CDR3 contains 14 residues. The V end lost 4 bases, the J end lost 6 bases, and 12 bases lay between the germline ends. Per germline, CDR1 LGHDT and CDR2 YNNKEL (reference sequence). The CDR3 DNA is TGTGCCAGCAGCCCAGGGGCGAGGGCCGGGGAGCTGTTTTTT. It codes for CASSPGARAGELFF.

V usage is TRBV6-4 and J usage is TRBJ2-5; maybe TRBD2 (5 bases). The CDR3 covers 15 residues. Trimming took off 9 bases at V and 5 bases at J, with 22 bases between the two ends. Germline CDR1 and CDR2: MRHNA and SNTAGT. The CDR3 DNA reads as TGTGCCAGAGGGCTGGGGAGTGGATCGGGGGAGACCCAGTACTTC. It codes for CARGLGSGSGETQYF.

This clone was observed once. The chain links TRBV14 to TRBJ2-1; D unresolved. Trimming took off 0 bases at V and 6 bases at J, with 15 bases between the two ends. In germline, CDR1 is SGHDN, CDR2 FVKESK. The CDR3 sequence is 16 residues long. The CDR3 coding sequence is TGTGCCAGCAGCCAAGAGGGCTTGGTTTTGGGCAATGAGCAGTTCTTC. Its translation: CASSQEGLVLGNEQFF. Drawing the rest from reference TRBV14 and TRBJ2-1, the complete variable domain is EAGVTQFPSHSVIEKGQTVTLRCDPISGHDNLYWYRRVMGKEIKFLLHFVKESKQDESGMPNNRFLAERTGGTYSTLKVQPAELEDSGVYFCASSQEGLVLGNEQFFGPGTRLTVL.

V and J are TRBV5-8 and TRBJ1-5; D remains ambiguous. The CDR3 sequence is 17 residues long. CDR1 and CDR2 from the germline V gene are SGHTS and YDEGEE. Trimming cost V 1 base and J 2 bases, with 16 bases left between them. The CDR3 DNA follows: TGTGCCAGCAGCTTGCTGGGTAGAGGGAAGGGCAATCAGCCCCAGCATTTT. It is translated as CASSLLGRGKGNQPQHF.

The chain recombines TRBV6-5 with TRBJ2-1; 10 bases align to TRBD2. V was pared by 5 bases and J by 6 bases, with 1 base of the junction left unmatched. CDR1 and CDR2 (germline): MNHEY, SVGAGI. This CDR3 is built from 13 residues. CDR3 protein: CASSKREGNEQFF. The CDR3 DNA reads TGTGCCAGCAGTAAGCGGGAGGGCAATGAGCAGTTCTTC.

The chain links TRBV7-9 to TRBJ1-2; a possible D gene is TRBD1 (5 bases). Germline assignment: CDR1 SEHNR and CDR2 FQNEAQ (reference sequence). The CDR3 loop spans 12 amino acids. Deletions cut 0 bases from V and 7 bases from J, with 6 bases between. The CDR3 DNA reads as TGTGCCAGCAGCTTAGCCCAGGGTGGCTACACCTTC. Its protein product is CASSLAQGGYTF.

The chain combines TRBV5-1 with TRBJ2-1; possibly TRBD1 for D (6 bases). Germline V gives CDR1 SGHRS, CDR2 YFSETQ. This CDR3 spans 15 amino acids. V lost 0 bases, J lost 7 bases, and 14 bases lay in between. CDR3 loop: CASSLVSGAGNEQFF. The CDR3, as DNA: TGCGCCAGCAGCTTGGTGTCAGGGGCTGGAAATGAGCAGTTCTTC.

The chain is built from TRBV13 and TRBJ2-7, with 13 nucleotides matching TRBD2. The junction had 5 bases not matched to a gene; V was cut back by 5 bases and J by 4 bases. Germline CDR1 PRHDT, CDR2 FYEKMQ (reference sequence). CDR3 length: 15 residues. CDR3 sequence reads: CASSEGLAGPYEQYF. The CDR3 nucleotides read TGTGCCAGCAGCGAGGGACTAGCGGGGCCATACGAGCAGTACTTC.